Sequencing of this T cell receptor beta chain was carried out in a study of blood T cell repertoires in COVID-19. Using immunoSEQ multiplex PCR, the repertoire was profiled, and TCRdb retains in-frame clones only, with some absent. The data show some 200,000 clones, under 90% seen once. Germline CDR1 SGHTS, CDR2 YDEGEE. The CDR3 totals 13 residues. V was clipped by 4 bases and J by 5 bases; unmatched bases: 4. Material: peripheral blood. The TCR comes from a woman older than 75 with active or convalescent COVID-19. This chain joins TRBV5-8 and TRBJ1-2, with TRBD1 identical over 8 bases. The CDR3, as DNA: TGTGCCAGCAGCCCCCGACAGGGGTATGGCTACACCTTC. Its translation is CASSPRQGYGYTF.